This T cell receptor (beta chain) comes out of a study of CD8 T cells in ankylosing spondylitis. Overall study findings and caveats: Among TCR beta sequences, a motif of about 8 highly homologous variants appeared characteristic of ankylosing spondylitis blood. As reported, disease-linked clones showed significant enrichment in matched ankylosing spondylitis synovial fluid.

This CDR3 comprises 15 residues. V shed 0 bases and J shed 3 bases, with 12 bases lying between them. Germline V gives CDR1 SGHRS, CDR2 YFSETQ. Library preparation for TCR beta used quantitative 5'-RACE with molecular barcodes. TCRdb reprocessed the 5' RACE reads via MiXCR and lists one record per CDR3 protein. Here the sample spans around 340,000 distinct CDR3 sequences, roughly 15% being singletons. Turning to this clonotype: No antigen is known for it.

Material: blood, either unsorted or a sorted T cell fraction (not recorded which). The chain joins TRBV5-1 to TRBJ1-1; a weak D match, TRBD1 (5 bases). The TCR originated in a male donor with ankylosing spondylitis or in good health (not recorded which). The CDR3 sequence: CASSLVPGVDTEAFF. The CDR3 nucleotides read TGCGCCAGCAGCTTGGTACCGGGGGTAGACACTGAAGCTTTCTTT.